What follows is one T cell receptor beta chain and its context. Its matching antigen is unknown. The CDR3 covers 16 residues. The V gene's germline CDR1 is SGHRS and CDR2 YFSETQ. Deletions cut 4 bases from V and 4 bases from J, with 17 bases between. The sort gate was single viable CD3+CD4+CD8-CD45RO+ cells for memory CD4+ T cells. CMV serostatus came from serum IgG against pp150, pp28, p38, p52. CD4+ T cells were isolated by positive magnetic selection. TCRdb keeps only in-frame clones here, not all; method: immunoSEQ multiplex PCR. The table lists over 65,000 clones, about 73% of them singletons. The entry originates in a study of memory CD4+ T cells and cytomegalovirus serostatus. Background on the study: Donors were healthy Belgian adults, 10 or so CMV seropositive and 24 seronegative. General study points: CMV serostatus prediction reached median AUC approximately 0.95, or 0.91 with US-trained model.

The V call is TRBV5-1, the J call TRBJ1-4; a weak D match, TRBD1 (5 bases). The receptor was derived from an adult in good health and CMV-seropositive. Material for sequencing was memory CD4+ T cells from blood. The CDR3 bases are TGCGCCAGCAGCGAGTTACCGGGACGGCTTAATGAAAAACTGTTTTTT. The encoded protein is CASSELPGRLNEKLFF.